This TCR beta chain was captured by sequencing in a study of glioma-infiltrating T cells after dendritic cell vaccination. V gave up 4 bases and J gave up 3 bases, with 13 bases separating them. Germline-derived CDR1 and CDR2 are SGHDT and YYEEEE. The CDR3 is 14 amino acids. Libraries were prepared by immunoSEQ multiplex PCR; TCRdb keeps only in-frame clonotypes and omits some of them. The sample shows 95,000 to 110,000 clones, roughly 81% of them seen only once. Sequencing was performed on blood, taken before dendritic cell vaccination. The TCR sequence derives from a human donor with glioblastoma. The chain combines TRBV5-6 with TRBJ1-1; D unclear. The CDR3 region is CASSKDRGYTEAFF. CDR3 DNA sequence: TGTGCCAGCAGCAAAGACCGAGGGTACACTGAAGCTTTCTTT.